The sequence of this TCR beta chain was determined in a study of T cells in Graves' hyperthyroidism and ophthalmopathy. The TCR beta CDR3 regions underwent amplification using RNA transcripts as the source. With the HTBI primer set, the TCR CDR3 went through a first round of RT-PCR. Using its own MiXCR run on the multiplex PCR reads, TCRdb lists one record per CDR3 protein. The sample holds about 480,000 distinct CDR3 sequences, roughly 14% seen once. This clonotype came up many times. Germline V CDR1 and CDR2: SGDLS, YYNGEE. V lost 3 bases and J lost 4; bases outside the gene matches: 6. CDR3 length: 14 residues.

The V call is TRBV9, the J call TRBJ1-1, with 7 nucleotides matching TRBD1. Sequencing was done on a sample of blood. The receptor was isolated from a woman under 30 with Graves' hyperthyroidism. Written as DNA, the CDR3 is TGTGCCAGCAGCGGACAGGGTAGAGGCACTGAAGCTTTCTTT. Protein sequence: CASSGQGRGTEAFF.